This T cell receptor (beta chain) derives from a study of T cell responses to AZD1222 COVID-19 vaccine. In the study overall: Second doses at about 4 or about 12 weeks were pooled.

Notes on this clone: Its cognate antigen is unknown.

Germline V gene sequence: CDR1 MNHEY, CDR2 SVGAGI. With 0 bases removed from V and 0 bases from J, the gap between germline ends came to 7 bases. The CDR3 spans 15 residues. Study-level results: Spike-specific TCR depth and breadth grew after two AZD1222 doses. Baseline antibody screening turned up just 6 or 7 seropositive AZD1222 recipients. Spike-spanning, vaccine-associated CD4 TCRs were dominant at 160-218 and 743-854.

Produced via immunoSEQ multiplex PCR; TCRdb's table is partial and in-frame only. The sample holds approximately 140,000 clones; approximately 92% are singletons and the top ten take around 3.2%. V is TRBV6-5 and J is TRBJ2-3; D is unresolved. The sample was peripheral blood, taken on day 0 of AZD1222 vaccination. The TCR originated in an adult in good health. Here the CDR3 DNA reads TGTGCCAGCAGTTACTCGAGTACTAGCACAGATACGCAGTATTTT. This sequence encodes CASSYSSTSTDTQYF.